This T cell receptor (beta chain) was documented in a study of T cell repertoires in cytomegalovirus infection. Study overall: Matching HLA type, along with CMV infection, was indicated by public TCR beta signatures.

TCRdb fed the reads into MiXCR, producing one record per CDR3 protein. This table holds about 530,000 distinct CDR3 sequences, 26% found once. The study's findings and limits: HLA-C-restricted CMV-specific TCR beta clonotypes prevailed in the ex vivo response. Identification of carriers of CMV plus the relevant HLA was performed using cumulative public TCR beta family frequency.

With V trimmed by 1 base and J by 7 bases, 12 bases remained unmatched. The germline V gene has CDR1 SGHVS and CDR2 FQNEAQ. This CDR3 is built from 16 residues. This clonotype was observed many times. Its antigen is not identified. The receptor's source is a human donor in good health (CMV status not recorded). Some clones in this sample may be carry-over from other donors' samples. Sequencing was done on a sample of PBMCs. The rearrangement joins TRBV7-8 to TRBJ1-1; 7 bases agree with TRBD1. CDR3 loop: CASSLVSTGPTNEAFF. The CDR3 DNA sequence: TGTGCCAGCAGCTTAGTATCGACAGGGCCGACAAATGAAGCTTTCTTT.